Described below is a single T cell receptor (beta chain) sequence and its context. Its specificity is not known. These data belong to a study of OX40 agonist ivuxolimab in advanced cancers. Background on the study: Hepatocellular carcinoma, melanoma, renal cell or head and neck cancer affected the dose-escalation patients. In three patients, partial responses were observed, one with hepatocellular carcinoma and two with cutaneous melanoma. The study's findings and limits: The study did not work out the antigen specificity of the expanded peripheral T cells.

The timepoints at which blood was sampled were baseline, cycle 4 day 1, and cycle 7 day 1. The repertoire was sequenced with immunoSEQ multiplex PCR; TCRdb's copy has only in-frame clones and lacks some. The sample has tens of thousands of clones, roughly 94% seen once. Germline lookup yields CDR1 MNHEY and CDR2 SMNVEV (reference sequence). The CDR3 length is 12 residues. V was clipped by 1 base and J by 4 bases, with 4 bases between them. Sequenced material: CD4+ or CD8+ T cells sorted from blood, taken in a trial of the OX40 agonist ivuxolimab. The receptor was derived from an adult with an advanced solid tumor such as melanoma, head and neck, liver or kidney cancer. The chain employs TRBV27 and TRBJ1-2; D gene ambiguous. This chain's CDR3 is CASSLYGYGYTF. CDR3 nucleotide sequence: TGTGCCAGCAGTTTATACGGCTATGGCTACACCTTC.